This TCR beta chain was identified in a study of T cell responses to AZD1222 COVID-19 vaccine. Profiled with immunoSEQ multiplex PCR; TCRdb holds only in-frame clones, not every one. The table has about 120,000 clones, around 87% seen once. This CDR3 region has 14 residues. The material was peripheral blood, obtained on day 0 of AZD1222 vaccination. This receptor was obtained from an adult in good health. The genes are TRBV21-1 and TRBJ2-7. TRBV21-1 is flagged as a pseudogene. CDR3 amino acids: CASSNQSPTYEQYF. CDR3 sequence (DNA): TGTGCCAGCAGCAATCAGAGTCCCACCTACGAGCAGTACTTC.